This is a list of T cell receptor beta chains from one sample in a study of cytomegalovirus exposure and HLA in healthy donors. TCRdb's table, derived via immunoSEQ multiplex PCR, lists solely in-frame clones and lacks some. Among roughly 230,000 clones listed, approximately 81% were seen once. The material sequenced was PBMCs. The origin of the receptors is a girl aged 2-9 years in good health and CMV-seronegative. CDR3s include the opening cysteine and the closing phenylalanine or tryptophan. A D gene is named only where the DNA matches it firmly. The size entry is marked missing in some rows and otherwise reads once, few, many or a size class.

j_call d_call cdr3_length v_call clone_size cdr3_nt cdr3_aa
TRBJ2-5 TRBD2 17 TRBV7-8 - TGTGCCAGCAGCTTAGATATGACTAGCGGGTTCCAAGAGACCCAGTACTTC CASSLDMTSGFQETQYF
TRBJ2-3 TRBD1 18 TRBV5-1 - TGCGCCAGCAGCTTGGCCATACAGTACAGGGGGAGGACAGATACGCAGTATTTT CASSLAIQYRGRTDTQYF
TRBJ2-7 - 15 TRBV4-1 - TGCGCCAGCAGACCCAAGACAGACCGCGCCTACGAGCAGTACTTC CASRPKTDRAYEQYF
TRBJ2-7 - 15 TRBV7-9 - TGTGCCAGCAGCCTAGAGGGGGGGGCAAGCTACGAGCAGTACTTC CASSLEGGASYEQYF
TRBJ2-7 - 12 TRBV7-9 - TGTGCCAGCACACAGGGTCACTACGAGCAGTACTTC CASTQGHYEQYF
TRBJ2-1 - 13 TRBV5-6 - TGTGCCAGCAGCTTGCGGGTTTACAATGAGCAGTTCTTC CASSLRVYNEQFF
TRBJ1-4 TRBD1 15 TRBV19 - TGTGCCAGTAGATTGGTGGGGACAGGGCGCGAAAAACTGTTTTTT CASRLVGTGREKLFF
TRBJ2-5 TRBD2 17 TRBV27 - TGTGCCAGCAGTTTTCGACGACTAGCGGGCCTCCCGCAGACCCAGTACTTC CASSFRRLAGLPQTQYF
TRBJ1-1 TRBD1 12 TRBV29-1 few TGCAGCGTTGGCCAGGGGGCGACTGAAGCTTTCTTT CSVGQGATEAFF
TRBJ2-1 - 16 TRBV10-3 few TGTGCCATCAGTGAAGATGTGGCGGCTTACTACAATGAGCAGTTCTTC CAISEDVAAYYNEQFF
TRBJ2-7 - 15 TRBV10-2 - TGCGCCAGCAGTGAGGAGCGGTTACGCACCTACGAGCAGTACTTC CASSEERLRTYEQYF
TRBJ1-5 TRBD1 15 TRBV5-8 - TGTGCCAGCAGCCGGGGACAGGCCCTTAATCAGCCCCAGCATTTT CASSRGQALNQPQHF
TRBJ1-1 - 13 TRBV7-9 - TGTGCCAGCAGCTTAAGGAGGAACACTGAAGCTTTCTTT CASSLRRNTEAFF
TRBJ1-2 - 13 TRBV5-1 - TGCGCCAGCAGCTTGGCGGCAGGCGAAGGCTACACCTTC CASSLAAGEGYTF
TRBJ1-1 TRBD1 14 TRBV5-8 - TGTGCCAGCAGCTTGGGACAGGGGAGGACTGAAGCTTTCTTT CASSLGQGRTEAFF
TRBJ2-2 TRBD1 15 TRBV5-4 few TGTGCCAGCAGCTTGGAAATGGGACAGCCCGGGGAGCTGTTTTTT CASSLEMGQPGELFF
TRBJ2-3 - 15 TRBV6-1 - TGTGCCAGCAGCCTCACGCGGACTCGCACAGATACGCAGTATTTT CASSLTRTRTDTQYF
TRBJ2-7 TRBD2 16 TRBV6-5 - TGTGCCAGCAGTTACGGAAGCGGGAAAAGGGCCTACGAGCAGTACTTC CASSYGSGKRAYEQYF
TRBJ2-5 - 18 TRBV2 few TGTGCCAGCAGTGGATTACTAGTCGACCCGATCCTACAAGAGACCCAGTACTTC CASSGLLVDPILQETQYF
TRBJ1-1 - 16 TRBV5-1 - TGCGCCAGCAGCTTGGCCGGGGGGGCGGTAAGAACTGAAGCTTTCTTT CASSLAGGAVRTEAFF
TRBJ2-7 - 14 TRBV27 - TGTGCCAGCAGTCCAGGCAGCCCGTTGGCCGAGCAGTACTTC CASSPGSPLAEQYF
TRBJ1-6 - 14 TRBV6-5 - TGTGCCAGCAGTTACGAAAGGAGTGGCTCACCCCTCCACTTT CASSYERSGSPLHF
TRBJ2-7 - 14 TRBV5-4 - TGTGCCAGCAGCTTCGCGGGACCACTGGGGGAGCAGTACTTC CASSFAGPLGEQYF
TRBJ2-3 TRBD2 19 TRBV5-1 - TGCGCCAGCAGCCCAAGACTAGCGGGGGGGCCCTGGAGCACAGATACGCAGTATTTT CASSPRLAGGPWSTDTQYF
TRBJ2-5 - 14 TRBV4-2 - TGTGCCAGCAGCCAAGATGGTCGGGAAGAGACCCAGTACTTC CASSQDGREETQYF
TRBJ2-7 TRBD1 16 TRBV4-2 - TGTGCCAGCAGCCAAGTCTCCCGGACAGGGAAGTACGAGCAGTACTTC CASSQVSRTGKYEQYF
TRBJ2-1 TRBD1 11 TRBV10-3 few TGTGCCATCAGTGAGGGGGACAGGGGGTTCTTC CAISEGDRGFF
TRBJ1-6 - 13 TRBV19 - TGTGCCAGTAGTGGCAGGGCGGATTCACCCCTCCACTTT CASSGRADSPLHF
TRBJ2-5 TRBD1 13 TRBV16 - TGTGCCAGCAGCCAAGACAGGGATGGGACCCAGTACTTC CASSQDRDGTQYF
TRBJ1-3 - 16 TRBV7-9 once TGTTCCAGCAGCCCGAGGACTAGAACCTTTGGAAACACCATATATTTT CSSSPRTRTFGNTIYF
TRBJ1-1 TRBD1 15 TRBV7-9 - TGTGCCAGCAGCCGACAGCGCCCTACAGGGGGTGAAGCTTTCTTT CASSRQRPTGGEAFF
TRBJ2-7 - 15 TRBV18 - TGTGCCAGCTCACCACTAGAAACAGTCATGTACGAGCAGTACTTC CASSPLETVMYEQYF
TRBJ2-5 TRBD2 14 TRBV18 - TGTGCCAGCTCACCGGGACTAGCGAGAGAGACCCAGTACTTC CASSPGLARETQYF
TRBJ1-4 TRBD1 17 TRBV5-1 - TGCGCCAGCAGCTTTCGGGTCTCCGGGACAGGGGAGGGAAAACTGTTTTTT CASSFRVSGTGEGKLFF
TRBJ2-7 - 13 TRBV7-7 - TGTGCCAGCAGCTTGAGACTAGGGTACGAGCAGTACTTC CASSLRLGYEQYF
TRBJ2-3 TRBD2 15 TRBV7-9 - TGTGCCAGCAGCCGTCGAGCGGGGAGCACAGATACGCAGTATTTT CASSRRAGSTDTQYF
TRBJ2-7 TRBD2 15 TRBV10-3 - TGTGCCATCAGTGAGTCGAGGCTAGCGGGAGGTGAGCAGTACTTC CAISESRLAGGEQYF
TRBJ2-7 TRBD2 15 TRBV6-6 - TGTGCCAGCAGTTACTCGGCTAGCGGGATGTACGAGCAGTACTTC CASSYSASGMYEQYF
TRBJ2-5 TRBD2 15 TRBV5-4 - TGTGCCAGCAGCTCCCGGACTAGCGGCTACGAGACCCAGTACTTC CASSSRTSGYETQYF
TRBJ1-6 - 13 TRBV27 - TGTGCCAGCAGTCTACTCAATTTTGCACCCCTCCACTTT CASSLLNFAPLHF
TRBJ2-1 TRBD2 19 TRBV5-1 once TGCGCCAGCAGCAGAGGAGGACTAGCGGGAGACGCAGAAGTCGGTCAGCAGTTCTTC CASSRGGLAGDAEVGQQFF
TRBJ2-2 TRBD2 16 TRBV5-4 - TGTGCCAGCAGGGGGACTAGCGGGGGGAACACCGGGGAGCTGTTTTTT CASRGTSGGNTGELFF
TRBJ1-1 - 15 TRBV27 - TGTGCCAGCAGTTTATCCGCGACAGTGAACACTGAAGCTTTCTTT CASSLSATVNTEAFF
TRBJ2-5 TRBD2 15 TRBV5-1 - TGCGCCAGCAGCATCCGGGACTATCCTCAAGAGACCCAGTACTTC CASSIRDYPQETQYF
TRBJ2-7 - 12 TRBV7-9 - TGTGCCAGCAGCTTAGTGGACAGCGAGCAGTACTTC CASSLVDSEQYF
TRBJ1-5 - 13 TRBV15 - TGTGCCACCAGCGGGGAGAGGAATCAGCCCCAGCATTTT CATSGERNQPQHF
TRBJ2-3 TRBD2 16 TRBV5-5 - TGTGCCAGCAGCTTGGTCCAGCGGGGGAATCTCGATACGCAGTATTTT CASSLVQRGNLDTQYF
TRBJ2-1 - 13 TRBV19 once TGTGCCAGTACCGGGGTGCCTTACAATGAGCAGTTCTTC CASTGVPYNEQFF
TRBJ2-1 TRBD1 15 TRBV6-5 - TGTGCCAGCAGTTACAGGGACAGGGGCTACAATGAGCAGTTCTTC CASSYRDRGYNEQFF
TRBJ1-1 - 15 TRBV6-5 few TGTGCCAGCAGTTACGGGGGGGGCGAGGTCACTGAAGCTTTCTTT CASSYGGGEVTEAFF
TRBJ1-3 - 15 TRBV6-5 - TGTGCCAGCAGTTCAACATCCCTGGGCGGAAACACCATATATTTT CASSSTSLGGNTIYF
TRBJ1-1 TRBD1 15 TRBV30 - TGTGCCTGGAGTGCGAACAGGGGGTACTTCGGTCAAGCTTTCTTT CAWSANRGYFGQAFF
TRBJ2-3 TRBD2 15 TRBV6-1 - TGTGCCAGCAGACGACTAGCGACTAGCACAGATACGCAGTATTTT CASRRLATSTDTQYF
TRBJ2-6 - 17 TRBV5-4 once TGTGCCAGCAGACTGGGACTCAGGGAGTCAGGGGCCAACGTCCTGACTTTC CASRLGLRESGANVLTF
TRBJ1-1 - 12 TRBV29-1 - TGCAGCCAGCCCTCAGGGCGTACTGAAGCTTTCTTT CSQPSGRTEAFF